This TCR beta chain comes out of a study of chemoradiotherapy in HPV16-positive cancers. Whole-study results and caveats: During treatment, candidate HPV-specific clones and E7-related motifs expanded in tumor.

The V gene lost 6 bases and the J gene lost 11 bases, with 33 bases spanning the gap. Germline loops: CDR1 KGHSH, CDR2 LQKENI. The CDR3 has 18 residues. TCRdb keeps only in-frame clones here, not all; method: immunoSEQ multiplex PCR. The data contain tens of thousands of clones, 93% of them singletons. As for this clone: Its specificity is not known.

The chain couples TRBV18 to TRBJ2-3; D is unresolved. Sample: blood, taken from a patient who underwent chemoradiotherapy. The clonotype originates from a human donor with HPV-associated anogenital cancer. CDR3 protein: CASSVKGRNRSRYRRQYF. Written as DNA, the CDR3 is TGTGCCAGCTCGGTAAAGGGCAGGAACCGTTCCAGATACCGTAGGCAGTATTTT.